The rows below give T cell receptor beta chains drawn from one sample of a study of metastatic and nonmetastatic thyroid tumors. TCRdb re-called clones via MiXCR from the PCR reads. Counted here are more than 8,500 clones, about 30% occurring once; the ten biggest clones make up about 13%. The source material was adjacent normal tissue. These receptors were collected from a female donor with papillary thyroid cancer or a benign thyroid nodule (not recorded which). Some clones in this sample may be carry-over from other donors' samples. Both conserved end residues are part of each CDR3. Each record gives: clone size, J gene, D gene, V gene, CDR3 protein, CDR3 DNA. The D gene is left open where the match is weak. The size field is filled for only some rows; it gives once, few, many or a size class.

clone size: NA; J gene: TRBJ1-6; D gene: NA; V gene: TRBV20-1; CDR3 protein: CSARREINSPLHF; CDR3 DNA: TGCAGTGCTAGGAGGGAAATTAATTCACCCCTCCACTTT
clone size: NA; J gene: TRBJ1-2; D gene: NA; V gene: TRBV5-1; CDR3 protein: CASSDGGPVGGYTF; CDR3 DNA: TGCGCCAGCAGCGATGGGGGGCCGGTGGGCGGCTACACCTTC
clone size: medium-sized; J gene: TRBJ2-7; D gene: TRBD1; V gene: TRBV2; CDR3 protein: CASSERVGGQGGGEQYF; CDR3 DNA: TGTGCCAGCAGTGAAAGGGTTGGGGGACAGGGGGGCGGCGAGCAGTACTTC
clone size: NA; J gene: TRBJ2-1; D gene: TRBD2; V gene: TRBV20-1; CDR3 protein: CSARKRGLAVYNEQFF; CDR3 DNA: TGCAGTGCTAGGAAAAGGGGACTAGCGGTCTACAATGAGCAGTTCTTC
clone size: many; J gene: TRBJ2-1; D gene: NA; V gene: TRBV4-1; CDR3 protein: CVSSLGGIGHEQFF; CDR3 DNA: TGCGTCAGCTCCCTTGGCGGGATCGGGCATGAGCAGTTCTTC
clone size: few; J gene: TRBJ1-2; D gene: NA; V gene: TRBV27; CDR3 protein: CASSLGQGNGYTF; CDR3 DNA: TGTGCCAGCAGCCTCGGGCAGGGGAATGGCTACACCTTC
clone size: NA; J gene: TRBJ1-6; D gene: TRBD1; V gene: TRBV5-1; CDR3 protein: CASTPGGTDSSPLHF; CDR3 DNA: TGCGCCAGCACCCCAGGAGGGACAGACAGTTCACCCCTCCACTTT
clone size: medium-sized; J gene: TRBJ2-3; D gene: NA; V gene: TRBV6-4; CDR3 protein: CASSEGEGAGTDTQYF; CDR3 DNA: TGTGCCAGCAGTGAGGGGGAGGGGGCAGGCACAGATACGCAGTATTTT
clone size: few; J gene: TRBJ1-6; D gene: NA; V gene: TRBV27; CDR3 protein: CASSLSLGENSPLHF; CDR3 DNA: TGTGCCAGCAGTTTATCGTTGGGGGAGAATTCACCCCTCCACTTT
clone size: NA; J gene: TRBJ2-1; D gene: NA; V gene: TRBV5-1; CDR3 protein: CASSPDPGSHNEQFF; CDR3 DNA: TGCGCCAGCAGCCCAGACCCGGGAAGCCACAATGAGCAGTTCTTC
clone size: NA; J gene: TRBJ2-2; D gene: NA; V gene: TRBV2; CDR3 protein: CASTAGLPGTGELFF; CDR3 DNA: TGTGCCAGCACTGCAGGTCTCCCAGGGACCGGGGAGCTGTTTTTT